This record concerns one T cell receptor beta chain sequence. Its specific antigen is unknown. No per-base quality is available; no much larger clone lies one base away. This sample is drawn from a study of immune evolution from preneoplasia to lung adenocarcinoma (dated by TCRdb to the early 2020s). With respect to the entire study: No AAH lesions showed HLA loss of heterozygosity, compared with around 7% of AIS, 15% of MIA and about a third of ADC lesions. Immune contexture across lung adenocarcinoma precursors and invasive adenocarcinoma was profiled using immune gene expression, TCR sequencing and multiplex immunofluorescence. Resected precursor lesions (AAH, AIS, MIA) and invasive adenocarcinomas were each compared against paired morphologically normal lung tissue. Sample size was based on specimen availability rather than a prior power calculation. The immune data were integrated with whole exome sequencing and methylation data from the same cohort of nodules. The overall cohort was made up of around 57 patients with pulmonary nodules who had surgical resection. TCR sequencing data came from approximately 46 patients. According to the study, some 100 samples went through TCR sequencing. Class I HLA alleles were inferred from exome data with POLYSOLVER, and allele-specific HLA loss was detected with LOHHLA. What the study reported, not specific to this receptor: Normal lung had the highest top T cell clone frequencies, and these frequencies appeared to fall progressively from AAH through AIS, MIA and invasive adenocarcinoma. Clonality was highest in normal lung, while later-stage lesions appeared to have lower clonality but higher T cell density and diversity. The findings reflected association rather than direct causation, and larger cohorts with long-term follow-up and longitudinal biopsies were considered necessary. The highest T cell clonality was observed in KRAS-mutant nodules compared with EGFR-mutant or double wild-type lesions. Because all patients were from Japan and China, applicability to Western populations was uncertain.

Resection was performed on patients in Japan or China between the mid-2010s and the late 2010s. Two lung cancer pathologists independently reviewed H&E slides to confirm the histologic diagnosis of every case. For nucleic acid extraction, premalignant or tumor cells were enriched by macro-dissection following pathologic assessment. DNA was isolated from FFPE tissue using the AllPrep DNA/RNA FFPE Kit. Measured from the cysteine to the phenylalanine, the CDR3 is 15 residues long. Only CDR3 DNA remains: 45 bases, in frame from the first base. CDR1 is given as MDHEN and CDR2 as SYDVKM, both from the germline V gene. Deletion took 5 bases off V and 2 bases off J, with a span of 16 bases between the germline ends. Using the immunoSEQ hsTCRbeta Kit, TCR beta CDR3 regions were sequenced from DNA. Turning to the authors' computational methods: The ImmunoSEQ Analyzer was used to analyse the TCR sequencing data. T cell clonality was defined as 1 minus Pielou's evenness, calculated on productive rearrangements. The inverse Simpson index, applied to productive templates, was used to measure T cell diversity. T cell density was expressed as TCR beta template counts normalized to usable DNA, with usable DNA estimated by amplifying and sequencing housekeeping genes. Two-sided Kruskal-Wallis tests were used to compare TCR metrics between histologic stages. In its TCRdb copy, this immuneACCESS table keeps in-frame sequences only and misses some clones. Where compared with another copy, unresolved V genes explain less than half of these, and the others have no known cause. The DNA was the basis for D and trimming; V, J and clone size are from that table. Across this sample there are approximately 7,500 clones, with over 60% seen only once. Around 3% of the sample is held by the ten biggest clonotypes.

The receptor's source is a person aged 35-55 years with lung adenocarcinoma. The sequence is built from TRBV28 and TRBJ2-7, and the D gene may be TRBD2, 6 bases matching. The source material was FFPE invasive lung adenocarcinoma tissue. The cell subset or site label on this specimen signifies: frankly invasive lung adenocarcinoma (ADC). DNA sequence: TGTGCCAGCAGTCCCGCAGCGGGTTATACCTACGAGCAGTACTTC. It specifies CASSPAAGYTYEQYF.